This T cell receptor (beta chain) was found in a study of naive and memory T cell subsets. This clonotype was seen a few times. Its specificity is unknown. Ligated cDNA underwent four rounds of PCR with nested alpha and beta constant region primers and SP2. Reverse transcription of blood and skin TCR RNA was primed at alpha and beta constant regions. TCRdb re-called the UMI-ligation and nested PCR reads with MiXCR, one entry per CDR3 protein. Of about 37,000 distinct CDR3 sequences listed, roughly 11% are singletons. Treatment specified: skin biopsy from PPD injection site in Mantoux-positive individual. TCR cDNA received a 3' ligated oligonucleotide that carried a UMI. Whole-study results and caveats: Potentially, T cell activation and differentiation skew this RNA-based measurement.

CDR1 is MGHRA, CDR2 YSYEKL, per germline. After removal of 1 base from V and 1 base from J, the junction contained 8 bases not matched to a gene. This CDR3 region has 18 residues. The chain couples TRBV4-1 to TRBJ2-3; 10 bases agree with TRBD1. The receptor was derived from an adult in good health. The sequencing here drew on skin, taken from a tuberculin skin test site. This CDR3 is CASSQAKPGTGGTDTQYF. CDR3 bases: TGCGCCAGCAGCCAAGCTAAACCCGGGACAGGGGGCACAGATACGCAGTATTTT.